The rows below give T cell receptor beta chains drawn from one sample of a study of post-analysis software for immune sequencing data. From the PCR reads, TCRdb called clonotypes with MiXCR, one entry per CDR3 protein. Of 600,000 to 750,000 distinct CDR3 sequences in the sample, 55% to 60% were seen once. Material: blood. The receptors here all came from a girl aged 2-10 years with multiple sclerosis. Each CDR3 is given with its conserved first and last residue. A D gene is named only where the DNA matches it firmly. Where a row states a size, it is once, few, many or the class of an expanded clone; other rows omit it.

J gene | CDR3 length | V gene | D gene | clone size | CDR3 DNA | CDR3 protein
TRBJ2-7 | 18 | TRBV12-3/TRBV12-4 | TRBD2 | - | TGTGCCAGCAGTTTAGCGCTAAAGAGGGGACTAGCTCACGACGAGCAGTACTTC | CASSLALKRGLAHDEQYF
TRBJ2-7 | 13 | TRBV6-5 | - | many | TGTGCCAGCAGCCCCCGGGGCTCCTACGAGCAGTACTTC | CASSPRGSYEQYF
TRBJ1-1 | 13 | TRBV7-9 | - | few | TGTGCCAGCAGCTTTTCCCTGTCCGATGAAGCTTTCTTT | CASSFSLSDEAFF
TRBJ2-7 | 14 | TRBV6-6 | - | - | TGTGCCAGCAGTAGGGTTGGGGGAGTCTCCGAGCAGTACTTC | CASSRVGGVSEQYF
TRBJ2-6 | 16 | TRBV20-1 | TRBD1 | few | TGCAGTGCTTCCAGGACAGGGTGGGACGGGGCCAACGTCCTGACTTTC | CSASRTGWDGANVLTF
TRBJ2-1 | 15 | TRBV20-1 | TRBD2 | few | TGCAGTGCTAGCCGCAGCGGGAGGGCGGTCAATGAGCAGTTCTTC | CSASRSGRAVNEQFF
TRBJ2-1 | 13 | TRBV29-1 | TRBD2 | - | TGCAGCGTCCGACTAGCGGACTACAATGAGCAGTTCTTC | CSVRLADYNEQFF
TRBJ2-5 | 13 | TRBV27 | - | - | TGTGCCAGCAGTTTAGGTCGTGCAGAGACCCAGTACTTC | CASSLGRAETQYF
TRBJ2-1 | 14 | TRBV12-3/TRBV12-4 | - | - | TGTGCCGGGGGTGACAGCTCCTCCTACAATGAGCAGTTCTTC | CAGGDSSSYNEQFF
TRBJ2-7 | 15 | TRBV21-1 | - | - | TGTGCCAGCAGCAGGGGACAGGGATACTCCTACGAGCAGTACTTC | CASSRGQGYSYEQYF
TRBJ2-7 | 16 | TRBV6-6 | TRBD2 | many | TGTGCCAGCAGTTCCGGGTCTAGCGGGGGACCTTACGAGCAGTACTTC | CASSSGSSGGPYEQYF
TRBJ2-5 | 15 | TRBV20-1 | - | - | TGCAGTGCTAGAGATTGGCTAGCTCTACAAGAGACCCAGTACTTC | CSARDWLALQETQYF
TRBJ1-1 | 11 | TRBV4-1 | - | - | TGCGCCAGCAGTACGGTAGCTGAAGCTTTCTTT | CASSTVAEAFF
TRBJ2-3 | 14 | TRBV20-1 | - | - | TGCAGTGCTAGTGCCAGCGGGAGCACAGATACGCAGTATTTT | CSASASGSTDTQYF
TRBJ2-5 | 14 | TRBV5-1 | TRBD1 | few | TGCGCCAGCAGCTGGTTCAGGGGGCACGAGACCCAGTACTTC | CASSWFRGHETQYF
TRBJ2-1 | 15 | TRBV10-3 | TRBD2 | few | TGTGCCATCAGCCCCCGGGCGGGGGGGAATAATGAGCAGTTCTTC | CAISPRAGGNNEQFF
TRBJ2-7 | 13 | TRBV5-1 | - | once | TGCGCCAGCAGCGGGGACACCGAATACGAGCAGTACTTC | CASSGDTEYEQYF
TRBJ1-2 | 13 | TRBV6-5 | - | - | TGTGCCAGCAGTTACGGGGATTGCTATGGCTACACCTTC | CASSYGDCYGYTF
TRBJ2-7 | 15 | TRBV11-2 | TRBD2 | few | TGTGCCAGCAGCATGGGGACTAGCGGACCTACGGAGCAGTACTTC | CASSMGTSGPTEQYF
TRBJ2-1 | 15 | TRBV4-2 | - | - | TGTGCCAGCAGCCAAGATAATGGGGATGCCAATGAGCAGTTCTTC | CASSQDNGDANEQFF
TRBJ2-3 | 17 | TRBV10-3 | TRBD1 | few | TGTGCCATTAGTGACCCCTTCCACAGGGGAGTACGAGATACGCAGTATTTT | CAISDPFHRGVRDTQYF
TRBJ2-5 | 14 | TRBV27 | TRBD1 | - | TGTGCCAGCGCGTTTTCGGGACAGGTAGAGACCCAGTACTTC | CASAFSGQVETQYF
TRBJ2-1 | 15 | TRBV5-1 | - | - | TGCGCCAGCAGCTGGCTACTGGACAGTTACAATGAGCAATTCTTC | CASSWLLDSYNEQFF
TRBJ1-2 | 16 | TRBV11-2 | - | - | TGTGCCAGCAGCTTAGTAGGGGGGTCCTCAACGTCGGGCTACACCTTC | CASSLVGGSSTSGYTF
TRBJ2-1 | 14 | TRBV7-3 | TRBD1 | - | TGTGCCAGCAGCTTGACAGGGGTGACGAATGAGCAGTTCTTC | CASSLTGVTNEQFF
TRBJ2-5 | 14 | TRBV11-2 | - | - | TGTGCCGGCAGCTTAGTTAGTGGGCAAGAGACCCAGTACTTC | CAGSLVSGQETQYF